Below are 17 T cell receptor beta chains sequenced from a single sample in a study of PD-1 blockade in mismatch repair-deficient tumors. The method was immunoSEQ multiplex PCR; TCRdb's version includes in-frame clones alone and lacks a portion of them. The data contain 39,000 or so clones, 65% to 85% of them singletons. Sequences were derived from PBMCs, sampled roughly 40 weeks after starting pembrolizumab. The source of these receptors is an adult with mismatch repair-deficient cancer.

This clone was detected once. The chain employs TRBV15 and TRBJ2-1; 12 bases are a match to TRBD1. The V gene end was trimmed by 0 bases and the J gene end by 9 bases; junction bases not matched to a gene: 6. The CDR3 consists of 16 residues. Germline V CDR1 and CDR2: LNHNV, YYDKDF (reference sequence). CDR3 sequence: CATSRDLGTGGGEQFF. The CDR3 region has the DNA TGTGCCACCAGCAGAGATCTCGGGACAGGGGGCGGTGAGCAGTTCTTC. Together with reference TRBV15 and TRBJ2-1, the CDR3 gives the full variable domain: DAMVIQNPRYQVTQFGKPVTLSCSQTLNHNVMYWYQQKSSQAPKLLFHYYDKDFNNEADTPDNFQSRRPNTSFCFLDIRSPGLGDTAMYLCATSRDLGTGGGEQFFGPGTRLTVL.

This rearrangement joins TRBV18 to TRBJ2-7, with D possibly being TRBD2 (6 bases). This CDR3 is 14 amino acids long. From germline, CDR1 is KGHSH and CDR2 LQKENI. V was trimmed by 3 bases and J by 0 bases, leaving 9 bases between them. CDR3 sequence reads: CASSPGTDSYEQYF. The CDR3 DNA follows: TGTGCCAGCTCACCTGGGACTGACTCCTACGAGCAGTACTTC. The complete variable domain, with remaining parts taken from reference TRBV18 and TRBJ2-7, reads NAGVMQNPRHLVRRRGQEARLRCSPMKGHSHVYWYRQLPEEGLKFMVYLQKENIIDESGMPKERFSAEFPKEGPSILRIQQVVRGDSAAYFCASSPGTDSYEQYFGPGTRLTVT.

The gene calls are TRBV27 and TRBJ1-5; no clear D. The CDR3 is 14 residues long. Trimming cost V 8 bases and J 1 base, with 12 bases left between them. Looked up from germline, CDR1 is MNHEY and CDR2 is SMNVEV (reference sequence). CDR3 DNA sequence: TGTGCCAGCTCCCTGAGGGAGAGCAATCAGCCCCAGCATTTT. This encodes CASSLRESNQPQHF.

V gene TRBV6-1 combines with J gene TRBJ1-1, with no clear D. With 8 bases removed from V and 1 base from J, the gap between germline ends came to 14 bases. The CDR3 contains 14 residues. The V gene's germline CDR1 is MNHNS and CDR2 SASEGT. DNA of the CDR3: TGTGCCAGCGCCTTGGCGGGGAGGAACACTGAAGCTTTCTTT. This sequence encodes CASALAGRNTEAFF.

The chain links TRBV18 to TRBJ2-5; TRBD2 might be the D (6 bases). Between the trimmed V and J ends, which lost 2 bases and 2 bases, there was a span of 12 bases. Germline V lookup: CDR1 KGHSH, CDR2 LQKENI. This CDR3 contains 15 residues. The CDR3 reads CASSPEAGSQETQYF. The CDR3 nucleotides are TGTGCCAGCTCACCAGAGGCGGGATCTCAAGAGACCCAGTACTTC.

The V and J genes are TRBV4-2 and TRBJ2-3, with TRBD2 matching over 14 bases. V dropped 4 bases and J dropped 6; count of bases not matched to a gene: 9. The CDR3 consists of 17 residues. The germline CDR1 and CDR2 sequences are LGHNA and YNFKEQ. The CDR3 is CASSPGLAGVGGDTQYF. For the CDR3, the DNA is TGTGCCAGCAGCCCGGGACTAGCGGGAGTAGGGGGGGATACGCAGTATTTT.

This chain connects TRBV10-2 to TRBJ2-7, with 8 positions matching TRBD2. V lost 3 bases, J lost 3 bases, and 13 bases stayed unmatched. The CDR3 loop spans 17 amino acids. The germline V gene encodes CDR1 WSHSY and CDR2 SAAADI. This CDR3 is CASSDLTLAGGFYEQYF. In DNA form, the CDR3 reads TGCGCCAGCAGTGATCTTACGTTGGCGGGAGGTTTCTACGAGCAGTACTTC.

The chain links TRBV7-9 to TRBJ1-1; the D gene is possibly TRBD1 (6 bases). V was shortened by 7 bases and J by 1 base, with 16 bases between the two germline ends. Germline V CDR1 and CDR2: SEHNR, FQNEAQ (reference sequence). The CDR3 totals 15 residues. The DNA for the CDR3 is TGTGCCAGCACAAGGGGGGGGAATTCGAACACTGAAGCTTTCTTT. It translates to CASTRGGNSNTEAFF. The full variable domain, rest sourced from reference TRBV7-9 and TRBJ1-1, is DTGVSQNPRHKITKRGQNVTFRCDPISEHNRLYWYRQTLGQGPEFLTYFQNEAQLEKSRLLSDRFSAERPKGSFSTLEIQRTEQGDSAMYLCASTRGGNSNTEAFFGQGTRLTVV.

The V call is TRBV27, the J call TRBJ2-7; TRBD2 matches at 10 bases. V shed 0 bases, J shed 4 bases, and the junction held 9 bases outside the gene matches. Germline V gene sequence: CDR1 MNHEY, CDR2 SMNVEV (reference sequence). This CDR3 spans 17 amino acids. This CDR3 is CASSLSAGASGSYEQYF. The CDR3 bases are TGTGCCAGCAGTTTATCGGCCGGGGCTAGCGGGAGTTACGAGCAGTACTTC.

A single count supports this clone. The chain links TRBV19 to TRBJ1-2; D unclear. Germline-derived CDR1 and CDR2 are LNHDA and SQIVND (reference sequence). CDR3 length equals 13 residues. Between the trimmed V and J ends, which lost 3 bases and 6 bases, there was a span of 11 bases. The CDR3 here is CASSILAGHGYTF. CDR3 DNA: TGTGCCAGTAGTATCCTCGCAGGTCATGGCTACACCTTC.

This chain links TRBV6-6 with TRBJ2-2; 9 bases are a match to TRBD2. This CDR3 spans 15 amino acids. The V segment lost 6 bases and the J segment 4 bases; nucleotides outside the gene matches: 6. In germline, CDR1 is MNHNY, CDR2 SVGAGI (reference sequence). The CDR3 reads CASRMTSGTTGELFF. In nucleotides, the CDR3 is TGTGCCAGCAGGATGACTAGCGGAACCACCGGGGAGCTGTTTTTT.

This clone turned up a few times. This chain joins TRBV28 and TRBJ1-4, with unresolved D. Germline CDR1 MDHEN, CDR2 SYDVKM. Trimming took 4 bases from V and 0 from J, leaving 12 bases between them. This CDR3 spans 16 amino acids. CDR3 coding DNA: TGTGCCAGCAGTTCTCATCCCAGTGCAACTAATGAAAAACTGTTTTTT. Residues: CASSSHPSATNEKLFF. The entire variable domain, with the rest obtained from reference TRBV28 and TRBJ1-4, is as follows: DVKVTQSSRYLVKRTGEKVFLECVQDMDHENMFWYRQDPGLGLRLIYFSYDVKMKEKGDIPEGYSVSREKKERFSLILESASTNQTSMYLCASSSHPSATNEKLFFGSGTQLSVL.

The chain has TRBV28 and TRBJ2-3; D is undetermined. Germline V gene data show CDR1 as MDHEN and CDR2 as SYDVKM. The CDR3 is 14 residues long. Between the trimmed V and J ends, which lost 7 bases and 1 base, there was a span of 12 bases. CDR3 sequence: CASNRFSRTDTQYF. CDR3 DNA sequence: TGTGCCAGCAACCGATTTAGTCGCACAGATACGCAGTATTTT.

The chain recombines TRBV7-3 with TRBJ2-3, with 9 bases fitting TRBD1. Germline V CDR1 and CDR2: SGHTA, FQGTGA. V lost 5 bases, J lost 9 bases, and 9 bases stayed unmatched. The CDR3 extends over 14 amino acids. The CDR3 loop is CASSKDRGYGTQYF. The CDR3 DNA follows: TGTGCCAGCAGCAAAGACAGGGGGTATGGAACGCAGTATTTT. The variable domain in full, with the rest retrieved from reference TRBV7-3 and TRBJ2-3, is GAGVSQTPSNKVTEKGKYVELRCDPISGHTALYWYRQSLGQGPEFLIYFQGTGAADDSGLPNDRFFAVRPEGSVSTLKIQRTERGDSAVYLCASSKDRGYGTQYFGPGTRLTVL.

The rearrangement joins TRBV5-1 to TRBJ2-5, with 7 nucleotides matching TRBD2. The CDR3 length is 17 residues. The V and J ends lost 4 bases and 5 bases, in that order; junction bases with no gene match: 17. Germline CDR1 and CDR2: SGHRS and YFSETQ. CDR3 sequence reads: CASSPMVGTGGGETQYF. The CDR3 DNA reads TGCGCCAGCAGCCCAATGGTTGGTACGGGAGGAGGTGAGACCCAGTACTTC.

This chain links TRBV27 with TRBJ2-3; D call uncertain. This CDR3 is built from 14 residues. The germline V and J ends were trimmed by 3 bases and 2 bases, with 9 bases remaining between them. Germline loops: CDR1 MNHEY, CDR2 SMNVEV (reference sequence). The CDR3 is CASSFRIYTDTQYF. In nucleotides, the CDR3 is TGTGCCAGCAGTTTTCGAATCTACACAGATACGCAGTATTTT.

The rearrangement links TRBV5-1 to TRBJ2-3, with 11 bases lining up with TRBD2. V lost 5 bases, J lost 0 bases, and 2 bases stayed unmatched. The CDR3 runs to 15 residues. The germline V gene has CDR1 SGHRS and CDR2 YFSETQ. The CDR3: CASRGLADSTDTQYF. The DNA for the CDR3 is TGCGCCAGCAGGGGACTAGCGGATAGCACAGATACGCAGTATTTT.